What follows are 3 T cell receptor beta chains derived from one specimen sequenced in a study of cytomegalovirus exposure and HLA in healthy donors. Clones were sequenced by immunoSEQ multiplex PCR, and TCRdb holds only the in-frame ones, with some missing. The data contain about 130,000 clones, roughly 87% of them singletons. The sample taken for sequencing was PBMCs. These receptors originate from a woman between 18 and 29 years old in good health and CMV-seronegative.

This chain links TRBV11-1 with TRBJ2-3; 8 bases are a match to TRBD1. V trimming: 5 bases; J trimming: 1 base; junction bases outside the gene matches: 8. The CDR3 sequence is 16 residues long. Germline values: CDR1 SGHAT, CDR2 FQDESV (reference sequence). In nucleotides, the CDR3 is TGTGCCAGCAGCGCCCGACAGGGGCATGGCACAGATACGCAGTATTTT. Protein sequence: CASSARQGHGTDTQYF.

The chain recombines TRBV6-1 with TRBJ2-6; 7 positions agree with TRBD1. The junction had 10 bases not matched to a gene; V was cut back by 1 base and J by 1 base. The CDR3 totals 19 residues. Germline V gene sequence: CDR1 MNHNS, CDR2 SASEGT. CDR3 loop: CASSEGAGTAASGANVLTF. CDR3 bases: TGTGCCAGCAGTGAAGGGGCCGGGACAGCCGCGTCTGGGGCCAACGTCCTGACTTTC.

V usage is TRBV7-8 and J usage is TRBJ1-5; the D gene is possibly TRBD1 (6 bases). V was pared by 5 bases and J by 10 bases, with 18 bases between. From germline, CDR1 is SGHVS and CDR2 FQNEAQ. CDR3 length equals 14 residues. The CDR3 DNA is TGTGCCAGCAGCAAACAGGGAAGGCCTGCCCCCCAGCATTTT. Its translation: CASSKQGRPAPQHF.